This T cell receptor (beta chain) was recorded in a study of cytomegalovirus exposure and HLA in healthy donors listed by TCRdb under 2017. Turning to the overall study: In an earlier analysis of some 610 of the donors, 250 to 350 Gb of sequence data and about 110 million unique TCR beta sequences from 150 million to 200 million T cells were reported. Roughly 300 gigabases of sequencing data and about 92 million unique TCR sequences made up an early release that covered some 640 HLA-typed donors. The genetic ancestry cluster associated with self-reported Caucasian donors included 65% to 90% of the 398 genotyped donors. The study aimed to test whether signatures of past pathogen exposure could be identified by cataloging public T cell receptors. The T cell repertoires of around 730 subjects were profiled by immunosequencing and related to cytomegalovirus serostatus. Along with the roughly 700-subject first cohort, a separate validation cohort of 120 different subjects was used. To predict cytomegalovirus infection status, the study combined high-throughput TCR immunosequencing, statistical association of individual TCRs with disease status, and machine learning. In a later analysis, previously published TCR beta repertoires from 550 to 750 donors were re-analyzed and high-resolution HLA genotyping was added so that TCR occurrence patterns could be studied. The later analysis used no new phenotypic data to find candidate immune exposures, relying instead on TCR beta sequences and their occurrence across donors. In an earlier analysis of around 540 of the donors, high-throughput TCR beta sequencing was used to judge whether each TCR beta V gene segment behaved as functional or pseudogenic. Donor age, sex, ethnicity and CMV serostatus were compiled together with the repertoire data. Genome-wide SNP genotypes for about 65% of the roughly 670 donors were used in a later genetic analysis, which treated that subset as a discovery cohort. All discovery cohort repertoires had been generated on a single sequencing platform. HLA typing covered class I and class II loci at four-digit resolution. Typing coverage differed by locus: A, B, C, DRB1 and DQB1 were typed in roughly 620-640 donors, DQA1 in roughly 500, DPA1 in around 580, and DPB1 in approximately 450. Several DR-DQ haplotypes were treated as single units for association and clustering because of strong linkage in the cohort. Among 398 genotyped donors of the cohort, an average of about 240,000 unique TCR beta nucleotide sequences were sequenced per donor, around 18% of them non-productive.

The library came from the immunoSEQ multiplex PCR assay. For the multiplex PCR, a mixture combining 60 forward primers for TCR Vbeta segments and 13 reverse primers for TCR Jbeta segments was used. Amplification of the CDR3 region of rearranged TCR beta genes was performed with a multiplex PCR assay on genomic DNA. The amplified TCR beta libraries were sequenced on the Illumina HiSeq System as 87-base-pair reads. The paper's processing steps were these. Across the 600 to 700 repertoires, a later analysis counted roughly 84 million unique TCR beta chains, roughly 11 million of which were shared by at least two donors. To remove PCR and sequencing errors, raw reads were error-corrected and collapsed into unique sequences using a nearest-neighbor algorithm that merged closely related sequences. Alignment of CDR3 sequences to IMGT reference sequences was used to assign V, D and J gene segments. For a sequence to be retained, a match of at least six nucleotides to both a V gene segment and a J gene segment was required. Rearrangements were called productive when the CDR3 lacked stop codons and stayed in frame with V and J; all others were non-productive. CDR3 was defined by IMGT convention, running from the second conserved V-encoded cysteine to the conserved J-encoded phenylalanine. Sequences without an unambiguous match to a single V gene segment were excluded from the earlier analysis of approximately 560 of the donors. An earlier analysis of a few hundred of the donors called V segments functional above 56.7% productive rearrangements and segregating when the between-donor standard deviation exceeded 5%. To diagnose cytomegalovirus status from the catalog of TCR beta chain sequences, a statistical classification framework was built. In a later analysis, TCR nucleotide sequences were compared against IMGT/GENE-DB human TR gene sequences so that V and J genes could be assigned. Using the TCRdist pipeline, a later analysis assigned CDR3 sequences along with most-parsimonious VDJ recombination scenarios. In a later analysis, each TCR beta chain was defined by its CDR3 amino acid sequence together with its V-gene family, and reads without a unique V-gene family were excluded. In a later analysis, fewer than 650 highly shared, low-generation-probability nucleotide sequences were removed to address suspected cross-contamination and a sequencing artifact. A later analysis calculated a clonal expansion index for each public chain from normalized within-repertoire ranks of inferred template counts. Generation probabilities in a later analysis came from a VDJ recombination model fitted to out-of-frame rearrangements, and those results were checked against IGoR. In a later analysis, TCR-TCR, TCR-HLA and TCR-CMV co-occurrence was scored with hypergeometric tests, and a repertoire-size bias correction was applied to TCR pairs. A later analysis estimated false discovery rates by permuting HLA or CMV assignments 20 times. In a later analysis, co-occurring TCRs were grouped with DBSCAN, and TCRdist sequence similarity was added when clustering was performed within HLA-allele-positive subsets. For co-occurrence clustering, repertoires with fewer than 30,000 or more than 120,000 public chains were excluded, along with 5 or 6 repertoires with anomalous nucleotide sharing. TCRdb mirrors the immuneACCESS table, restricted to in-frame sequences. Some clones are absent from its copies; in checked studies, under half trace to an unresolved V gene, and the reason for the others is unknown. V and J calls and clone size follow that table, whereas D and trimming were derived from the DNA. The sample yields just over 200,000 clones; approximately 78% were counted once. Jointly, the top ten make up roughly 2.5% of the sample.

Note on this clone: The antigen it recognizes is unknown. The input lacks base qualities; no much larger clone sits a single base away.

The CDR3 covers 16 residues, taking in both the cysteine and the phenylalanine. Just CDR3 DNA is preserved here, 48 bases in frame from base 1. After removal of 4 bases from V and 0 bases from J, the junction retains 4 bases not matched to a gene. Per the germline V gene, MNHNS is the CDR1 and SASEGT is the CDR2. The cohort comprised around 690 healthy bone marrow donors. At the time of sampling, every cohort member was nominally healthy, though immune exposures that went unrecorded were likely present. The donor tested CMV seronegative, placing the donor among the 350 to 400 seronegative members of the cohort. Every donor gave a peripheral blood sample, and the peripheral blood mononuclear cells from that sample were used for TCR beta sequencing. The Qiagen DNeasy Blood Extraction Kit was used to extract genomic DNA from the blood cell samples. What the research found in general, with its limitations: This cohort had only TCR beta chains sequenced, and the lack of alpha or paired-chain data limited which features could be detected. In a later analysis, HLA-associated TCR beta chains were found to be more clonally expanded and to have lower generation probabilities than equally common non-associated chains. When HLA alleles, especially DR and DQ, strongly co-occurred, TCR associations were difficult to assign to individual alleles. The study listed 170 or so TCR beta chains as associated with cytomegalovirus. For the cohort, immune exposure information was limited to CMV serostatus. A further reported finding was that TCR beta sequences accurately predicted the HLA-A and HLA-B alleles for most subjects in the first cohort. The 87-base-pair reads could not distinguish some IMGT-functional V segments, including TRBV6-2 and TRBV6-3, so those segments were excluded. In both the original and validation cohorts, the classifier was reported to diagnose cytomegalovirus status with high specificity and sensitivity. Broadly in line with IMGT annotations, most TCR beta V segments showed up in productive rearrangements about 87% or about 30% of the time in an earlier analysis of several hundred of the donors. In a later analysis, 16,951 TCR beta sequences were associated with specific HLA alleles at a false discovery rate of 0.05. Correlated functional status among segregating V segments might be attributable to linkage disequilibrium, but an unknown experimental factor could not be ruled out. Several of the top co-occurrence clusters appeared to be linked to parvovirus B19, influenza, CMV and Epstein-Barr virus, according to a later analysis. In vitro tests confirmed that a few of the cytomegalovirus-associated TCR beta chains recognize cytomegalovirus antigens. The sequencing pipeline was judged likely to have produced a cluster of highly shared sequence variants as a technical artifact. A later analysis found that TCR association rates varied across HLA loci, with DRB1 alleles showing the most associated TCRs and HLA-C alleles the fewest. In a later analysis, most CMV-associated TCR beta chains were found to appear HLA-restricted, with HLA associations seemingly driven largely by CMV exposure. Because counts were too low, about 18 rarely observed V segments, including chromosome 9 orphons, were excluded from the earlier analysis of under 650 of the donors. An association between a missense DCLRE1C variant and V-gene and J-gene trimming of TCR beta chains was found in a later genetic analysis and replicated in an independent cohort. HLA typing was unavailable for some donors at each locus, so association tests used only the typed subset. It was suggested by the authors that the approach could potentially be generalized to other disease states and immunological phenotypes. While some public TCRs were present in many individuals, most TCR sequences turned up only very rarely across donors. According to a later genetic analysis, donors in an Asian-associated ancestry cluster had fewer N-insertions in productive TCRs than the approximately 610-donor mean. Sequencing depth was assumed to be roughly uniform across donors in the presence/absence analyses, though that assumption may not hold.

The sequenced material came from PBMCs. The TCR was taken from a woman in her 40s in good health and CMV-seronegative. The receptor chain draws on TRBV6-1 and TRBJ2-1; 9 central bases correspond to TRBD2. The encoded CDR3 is CASSALAGSSYNEQFF. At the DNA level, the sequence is TGTGCCAGCAGTGCCCTAGCGGGGAGCTCCTACAATGAGCAGTTCTTC.